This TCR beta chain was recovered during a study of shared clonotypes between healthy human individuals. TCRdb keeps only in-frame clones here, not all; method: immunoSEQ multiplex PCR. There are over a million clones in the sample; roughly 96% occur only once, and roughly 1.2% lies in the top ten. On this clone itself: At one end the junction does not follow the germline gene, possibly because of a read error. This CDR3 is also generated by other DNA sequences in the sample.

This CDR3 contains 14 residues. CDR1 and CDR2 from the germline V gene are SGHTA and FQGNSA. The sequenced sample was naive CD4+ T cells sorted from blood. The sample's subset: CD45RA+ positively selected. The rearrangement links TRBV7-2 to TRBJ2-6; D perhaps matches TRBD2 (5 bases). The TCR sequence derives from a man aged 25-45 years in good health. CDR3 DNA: TGTGCCAGCAGCCTAGCCTCTGGGGCCAACGTCCTGACTTTC. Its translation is CASSLASGANVLTF.